This TCR beta chain was profiled in a study of blood T cell repertoires in COVID-19. V shed 1 base, J shed 10 bases, and the junction held 10 bases outside the gene matches. This CDR3 is 15 amino acids long. Germline-derived CDR1 and CDR2 are MGHRA and YSYEKL. Assay: immunoSEQ multiplex PCR; the TCRdb copy retains only in-frame clones and omits some. The sample includes some 74,000 clones, 65% to 80% of them seen just once. This clone was recorded a few times. This chain joins TRBV4-1 and TRBJ2-1; 7 positions agree with TRBD2. The receptor was isolated from a woman aged 50 to 60 with acute or convalescent COVID-19. The sequenced material came from peripheral blood. CDR3 sequence: CASSQGITSAREQFF. As DNA, the CDR3 is TGCGCCAGCAGCCAAGGAATCACTAGCGCTAGGGAGCAGTTCTTC.